Reported below is one T cell receptor beta chain. This entry belongs to a study of blood T cell repertoires in COVID-19. Overall study: Samples taken during acute and convalescent COVID-19 were collected in the United States, Italy and Spain. Sources were T cells, B-cell-depleted T cells, or PBMCs; the material itself was cDNA or gDNA.

In the study's own analysis: Reference gene primer amplification gave nucleated cell count estimates. Method: immunoSEQ multiplex PCR; TCRdb's copy keeps in-frame clones and lacks some. Clone size and V and J calls were adopted from that table, with D and trimming inferred from the DNA. The sample shows 310,000 or so clones, roughly 88% of them seen only once. Trimming left V 4 bases short and J 9 bases short, with 16 bases between. This CDR3 has 13 amino acids. Looked up from germline, CDR1 is SEHNR and CDR2 is FQNEAQ (reference sequence). Sequenced material: peripheral blood. This receptor was obtained from a woman between 50 and 59 years old with acute or convalescent COVID-19. V is TRBV7-9 and J is TRBJ2-7, with D possibly TRBD2 on 5 matching bases. DNA for the CDR3: TGTGCCAGCAGCTCTGGACTTATTTTTGGGCAGTACTTC. Translation gives CASSSGLIFGQYF.